This T cell receptor (beta chain) was observed in a study of shared clonotypes between healthy human individuals. Study at large: Per donor, three plates held CD4 naive cells, three held CD4 memory, two held CD8 naive and one held CD8 memory. Overall study findings and caveats: Only blood samples were collected, and tissue repertoires likely differ. Approximately 4.5% was the fraction of naive CD4 clonotypes found shared across a few donors.

This was a deep-level run. Profiled with immunoSEQ multiplex PCR; TCRdb holds only in-frame clones, not every one. The sample consists of approximately 2,200,000 clones, approximately 94% of them appearing once. As concerns this clone: What it binds is not known.

Selected positively for CCR7 and CD45RO-negative, naive CD8 cells excluded terminally differentiated effector memory CD45RA+ cells. This CDR3 comprises 16 residues. CDR1 and CDR2 from the germline V gene are MNHNS and SASEGT. With V trimmed by 2 bases and J by 2 bases, 6 bases remained unmatched. Sequenced: naive CD8+ T cells from PBMCs. The clonotype comes from a man between 18 and 35 years old in good health. Some clones in this sample may be carry-over from other donors' samples. J is TRBJ2-7 and V is TRBV6-1; 10 bases fit TRBD1. The DNA for the CDR3 is TGTGCCAGCAGTGAACTTCCGGGACAGGGGCCCTACGAGCAGTACTTC. Protein: CASSELPGQGPYEQYF.